This paragraph reports one T cell receptor beta chain. These data come from a study of blood T cell repertoires in COVID-19. Libraries were prepared by immunoSEQ multiplex PCR; TCRdb keeps only in-frame clonotypes and omits some of them. Of approximately 270,000 clones in the sample, 89% are singletons; the top ten hold 1.5% to 2%. J was trimmed by 6 bases and V by 1 base; bases with no gene match: 11. This CDR3 is built from 17 residues. The germline CDR1 and CDR2 sequences are LNHNV and YYDKDF (reference sequence). The TCR comes from a woman aged 60-70 years who had recovered from COVID-19. The rearrangement links TRBV15 to TRBJ2-3; 9 nucleotides align to TRBD1. Sequencing was performed on PBMCs or T cells enriched from blood (not recorded which). This chain's CDR3 is CATSRGRTGQGQDTQYF. DNA for the CDR3: TGTGCCACCAGCAGAGGGCGGACGGGACAGGGCCAGGATACGCAGTATTTT. The full variable domain, in which reference TRBV15 and TRBJ2-3 provide the parts outside the CDR3, is DAMVIQNPRYQVTQFGKPVTLSCSQTLNHNVMYWYQQKSSQAPKLLFHYYDKDFNNEADTPDNFQSRRPNTSFCFLDIRSPGLGDTAMYLCATSRGRTGQGQDTQYFGPGTRLTVL.